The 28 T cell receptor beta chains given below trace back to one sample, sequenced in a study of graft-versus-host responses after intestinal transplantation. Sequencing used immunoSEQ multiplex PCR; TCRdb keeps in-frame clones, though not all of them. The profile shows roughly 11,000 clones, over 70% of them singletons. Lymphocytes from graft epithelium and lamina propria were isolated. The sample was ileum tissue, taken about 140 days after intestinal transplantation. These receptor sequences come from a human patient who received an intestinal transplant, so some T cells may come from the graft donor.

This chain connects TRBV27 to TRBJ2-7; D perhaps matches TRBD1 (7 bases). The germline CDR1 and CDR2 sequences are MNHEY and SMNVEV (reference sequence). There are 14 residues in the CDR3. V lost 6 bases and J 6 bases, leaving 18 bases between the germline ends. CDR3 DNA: TGTGCCAGCAGGGAGGGGGACAGCCTCGGCGAGCAGTACTTC. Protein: CASREGDSLGEQYF.

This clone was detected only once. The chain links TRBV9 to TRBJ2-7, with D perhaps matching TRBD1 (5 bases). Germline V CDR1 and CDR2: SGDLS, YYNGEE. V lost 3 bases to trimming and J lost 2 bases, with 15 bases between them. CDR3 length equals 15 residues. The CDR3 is CASSEGRGRAYEQYF. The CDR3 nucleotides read TGTGCCAGCAGCGAGGGAAGGGGCCGGGCCTACGAGCAGTACTTC.

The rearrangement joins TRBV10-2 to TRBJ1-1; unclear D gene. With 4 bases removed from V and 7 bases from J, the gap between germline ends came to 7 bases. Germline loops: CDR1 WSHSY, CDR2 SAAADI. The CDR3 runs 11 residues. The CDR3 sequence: CASSALFEAFF. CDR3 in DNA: TGCGCCAGCAGTGCCCTATTTGAAGCTTTCTTT.

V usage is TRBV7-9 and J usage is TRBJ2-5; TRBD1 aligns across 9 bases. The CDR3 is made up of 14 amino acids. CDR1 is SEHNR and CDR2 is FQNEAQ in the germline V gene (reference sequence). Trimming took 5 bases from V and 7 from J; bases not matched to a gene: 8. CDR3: CASSPDRGVGTQYF. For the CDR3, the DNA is TGTGCCAGCAGCCCGGACAGGGGAGTGGGGACCCAGTACTTC.

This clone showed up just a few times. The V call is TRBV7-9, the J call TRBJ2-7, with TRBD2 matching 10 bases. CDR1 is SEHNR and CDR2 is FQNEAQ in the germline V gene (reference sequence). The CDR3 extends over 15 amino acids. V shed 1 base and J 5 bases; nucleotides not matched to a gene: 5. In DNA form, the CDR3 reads TGTGCCAGCAGCTTAGTTCTAGCGGGAGTTCACGAGCAGTACTTC. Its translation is CASSLVLAGVHEQYF.

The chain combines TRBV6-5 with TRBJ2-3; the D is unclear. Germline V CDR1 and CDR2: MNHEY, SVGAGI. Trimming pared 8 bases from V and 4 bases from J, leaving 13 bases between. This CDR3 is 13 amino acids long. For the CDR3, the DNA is TGTGCCAGCCGCCGGCTAGGTGCAGATACGCAGTATTTT. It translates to CASRRLGADTQYF.

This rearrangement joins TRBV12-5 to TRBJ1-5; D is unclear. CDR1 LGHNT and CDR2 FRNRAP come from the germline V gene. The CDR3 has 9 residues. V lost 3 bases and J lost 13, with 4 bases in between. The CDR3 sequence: CASGFPQHF. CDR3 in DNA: TGTGCTAGTGGTTTCCCGCAGCATTTT.

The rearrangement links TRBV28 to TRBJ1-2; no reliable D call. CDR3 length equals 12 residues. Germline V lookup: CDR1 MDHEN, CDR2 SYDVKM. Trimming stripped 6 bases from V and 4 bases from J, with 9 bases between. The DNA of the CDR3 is TGTGCCAGCAGCCCTAACAGCTATGGCTACACCTTC. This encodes CASSPNSYGYTF.

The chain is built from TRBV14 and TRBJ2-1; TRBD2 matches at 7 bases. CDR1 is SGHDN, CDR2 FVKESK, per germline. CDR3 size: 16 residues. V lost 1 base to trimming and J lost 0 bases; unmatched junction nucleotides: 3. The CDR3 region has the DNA TGTGCCAGCAGCCAAGTTGGCGGGGGCTCCTACAATGAGCAGTTCTTC. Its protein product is CASSQVGGGSYNEQFF.

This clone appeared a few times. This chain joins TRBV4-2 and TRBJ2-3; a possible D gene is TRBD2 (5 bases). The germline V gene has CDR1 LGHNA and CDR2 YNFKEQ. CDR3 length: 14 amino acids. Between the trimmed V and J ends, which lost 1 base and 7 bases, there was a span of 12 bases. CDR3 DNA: TGTGCCAGCAGCCAAGCCCTGGACGGGAATACGCAGTATTTT. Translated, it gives CASSQALDGNTQYF.

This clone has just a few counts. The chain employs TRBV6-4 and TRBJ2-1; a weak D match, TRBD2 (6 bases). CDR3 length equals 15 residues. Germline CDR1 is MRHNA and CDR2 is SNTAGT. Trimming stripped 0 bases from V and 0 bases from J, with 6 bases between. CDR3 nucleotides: TGTGCCAGCAGTGACTCAGCGGGCTCCTACAATGAGCAGTTCTTC. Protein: CASSDSAGSYNEQFF.

The CDR3 DNA reads TGTGCCAGCAGCCTCGGGACAGCTCTTCAAGAGACCCAGTACTTC. Residues: CASSLGTALQETQYF. The V call is TRBV7-2, the J call TRBJ2-5; 7 bases map to TRBD1. From germline, CDR1 is SGHTA and CDR2 FQGNSA. The CDR3 sequence is 15 residues long. With 5 bases clipped from V and 2 bases from J, the junction kept 8 bases outside the gene matches.

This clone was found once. CDR3 amino acids: CASSPTGIHNYGYTF. The DNA for the CDR3 is TGTGCCAGCAGCCCGACAGGAATTCATAACTATGGCTACACCTTC. The J gene is TRBJ1-2, the V gene TRBV7-2; D possibly corresponds to TRBD1 (6 bases). This CDR3 is built from 15 residues. V was clipped by 5 bases and J by 1 base, with 14 bases between them. Germline V gene lookup returns CDR1 SGHTA and CDR2 FQGNSA.

CDR3 nucleotide sequence: TGTGCCAGCAGCACCCGAGCGGGGGGGCGGGAGACCCAGTACTTC. It encodes CASSTRAGGRETQYF. The V and J genes are TRBV7-9 and TRBJ2-5; 10 nucleotides agree with TRBD2. V was clipped by 5 bases and J by 5 bases; unmatched bases: 8. Germline V lookup: CDR1 SEHNR, CDR2 FQNEAQ (reference sequence). The CDR3 is made up of 15 amino acids.

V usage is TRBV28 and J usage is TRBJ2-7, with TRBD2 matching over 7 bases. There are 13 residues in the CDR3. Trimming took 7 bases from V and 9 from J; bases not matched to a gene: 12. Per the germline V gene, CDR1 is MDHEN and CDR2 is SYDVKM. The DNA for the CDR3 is TGTGCCAGCAACACTGGGGGGGGGAAGGGGCAGTACTTC. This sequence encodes CASNTGGGKGQYF.

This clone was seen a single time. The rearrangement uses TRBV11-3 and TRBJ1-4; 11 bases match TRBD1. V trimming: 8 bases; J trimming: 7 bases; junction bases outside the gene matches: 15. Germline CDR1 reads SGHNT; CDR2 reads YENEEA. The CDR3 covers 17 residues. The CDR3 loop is CASGAGQGVRGCEKLFF. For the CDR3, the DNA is TGTGCCAGCGGCGCGGGACAGGGGGTTCGGGGGTGTGAAAAACTGTTTTTT.

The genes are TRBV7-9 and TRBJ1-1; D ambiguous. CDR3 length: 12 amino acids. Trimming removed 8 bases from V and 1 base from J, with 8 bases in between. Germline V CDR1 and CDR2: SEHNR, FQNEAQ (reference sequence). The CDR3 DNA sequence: TGTGCCAGCTCTACAGCGAACACTGAAGCTTTCTTT. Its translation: CASSTANTEAFF. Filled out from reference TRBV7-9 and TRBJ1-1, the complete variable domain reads DTGVSQNPRHKITKRGQNVTFRCDPISEHNRLYWYRQTLGQGPEFLTYFQNEAQLEKSRLLSDRFSAERPKGSFSTLEIQRTEQGDSAMYLCASSTANTEAFFGQGTRLTVV.

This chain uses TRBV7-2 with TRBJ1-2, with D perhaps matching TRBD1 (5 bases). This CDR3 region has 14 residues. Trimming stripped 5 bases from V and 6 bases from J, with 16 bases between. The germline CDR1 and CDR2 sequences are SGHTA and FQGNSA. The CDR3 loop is CASSIPFGGHGYTF. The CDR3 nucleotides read TGTGCCAGCAGCATACCGTTCGGGGGACATGGCTACACCTTC.

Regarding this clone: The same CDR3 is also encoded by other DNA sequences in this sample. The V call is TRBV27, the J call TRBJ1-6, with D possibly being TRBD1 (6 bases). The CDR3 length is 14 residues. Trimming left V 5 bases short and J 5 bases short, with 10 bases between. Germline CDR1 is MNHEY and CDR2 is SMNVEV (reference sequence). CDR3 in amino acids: CASSLGADNSPLHF. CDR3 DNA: TGTGCCAGCAGTCTGGGGGCCGATAATTCACCCCTCCACTTT.

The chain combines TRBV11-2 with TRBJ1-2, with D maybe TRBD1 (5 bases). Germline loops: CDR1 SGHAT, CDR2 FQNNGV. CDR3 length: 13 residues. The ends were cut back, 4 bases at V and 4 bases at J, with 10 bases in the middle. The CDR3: CASSSRDSYGYTF. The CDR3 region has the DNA TGTGCCAGCAGCTCCAGGGATAGCTATGGCTACACCTTC.

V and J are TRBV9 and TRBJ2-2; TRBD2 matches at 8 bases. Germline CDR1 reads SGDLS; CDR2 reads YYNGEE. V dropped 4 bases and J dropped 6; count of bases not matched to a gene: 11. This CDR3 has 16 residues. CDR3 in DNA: TGTGCCAGCAGCCTCCCACCCGGGGGGGCCTCCGGGGAGCTGTTTTTT. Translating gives CASSLPPGGASGELFF.

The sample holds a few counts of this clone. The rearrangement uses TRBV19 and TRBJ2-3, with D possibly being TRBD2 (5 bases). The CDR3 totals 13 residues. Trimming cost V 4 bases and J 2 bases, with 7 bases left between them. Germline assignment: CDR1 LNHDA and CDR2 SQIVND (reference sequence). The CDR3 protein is CASSKDFTDTQYF. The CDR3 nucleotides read TGTGCCAGTAGTAAGGACTTCACAGATACGCAGTATTTT.

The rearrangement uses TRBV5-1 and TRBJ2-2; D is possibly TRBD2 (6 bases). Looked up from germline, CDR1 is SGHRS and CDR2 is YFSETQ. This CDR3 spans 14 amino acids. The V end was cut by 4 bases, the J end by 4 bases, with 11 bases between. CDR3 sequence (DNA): TGCGCCAGCAGCGGAGCGGGCCCCACCGGGGAGCTGTTTTTT. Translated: CASSGAGPTGELFF.

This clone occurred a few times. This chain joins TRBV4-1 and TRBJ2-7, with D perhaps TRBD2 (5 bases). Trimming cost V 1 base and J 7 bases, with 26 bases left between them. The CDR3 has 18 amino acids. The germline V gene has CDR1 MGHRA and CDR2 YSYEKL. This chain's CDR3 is CASSQGPLIWAGLDEQYF. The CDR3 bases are TGCGCCAGCAGCCAAGGTCCCCTGATCTGGGCGGGCCTGGATGAGCAGTACTTC.

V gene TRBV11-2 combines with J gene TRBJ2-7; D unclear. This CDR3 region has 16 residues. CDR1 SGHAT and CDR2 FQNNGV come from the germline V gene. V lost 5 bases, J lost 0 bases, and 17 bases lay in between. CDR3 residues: CASSPPAAFGSYEQYF. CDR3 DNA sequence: TGTGCCAGCAGCCCCCCCGCGGCCTTCGGCTCCTACGAGCAGTACTTC. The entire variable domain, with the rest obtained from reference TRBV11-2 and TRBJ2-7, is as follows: EAGVAQSPRYKIIEKRQSVAFWCNPISGHATLYWYQQILGQGPKLLIQFQNNGVVDDSQLPKDRFSAERLKGVDSTLKIQPAKLEDSAVYLCASSPPAAFGSYEQYFGPGTRLTVT.

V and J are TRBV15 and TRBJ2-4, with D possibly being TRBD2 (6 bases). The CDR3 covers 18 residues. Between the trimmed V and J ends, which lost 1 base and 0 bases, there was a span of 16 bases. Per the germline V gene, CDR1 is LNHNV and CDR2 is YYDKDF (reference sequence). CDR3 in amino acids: CATSRGISSGLAKNIQYF. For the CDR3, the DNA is TGTGCCACCAGCAGAGGGATCTCCTCGGGACTAGCCAAAAACATTCAGTACTTC.

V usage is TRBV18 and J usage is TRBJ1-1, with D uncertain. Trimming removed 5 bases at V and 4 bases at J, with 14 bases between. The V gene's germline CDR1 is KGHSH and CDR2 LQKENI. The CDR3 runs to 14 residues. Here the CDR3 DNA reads TGTGCCAGCTCAGAATATGGCGGGCTCACTGAAGCTTTCTTT. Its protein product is CASSEYGGLTEAFF.

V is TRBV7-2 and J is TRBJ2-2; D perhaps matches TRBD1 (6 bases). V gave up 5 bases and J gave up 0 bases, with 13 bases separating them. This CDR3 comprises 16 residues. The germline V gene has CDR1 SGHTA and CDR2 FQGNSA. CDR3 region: CASSPVGGTNTGELFF. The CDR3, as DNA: TGTGCCAGCAGCCCTGTAGGGGGAACGAACACCGGGGAGCTGTTTTTT. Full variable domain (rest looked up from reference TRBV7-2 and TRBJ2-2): GAGVSQSPSNKVTEKGKDVELRCDPISGHTALYWYRQSLGQGLEFLIYFQGNSAPDKSGLPSDRFSAERTGGSVSTLTIQRTQQEDSAVYLCASSPVGGTNTGELFFGEGSRLTVL.